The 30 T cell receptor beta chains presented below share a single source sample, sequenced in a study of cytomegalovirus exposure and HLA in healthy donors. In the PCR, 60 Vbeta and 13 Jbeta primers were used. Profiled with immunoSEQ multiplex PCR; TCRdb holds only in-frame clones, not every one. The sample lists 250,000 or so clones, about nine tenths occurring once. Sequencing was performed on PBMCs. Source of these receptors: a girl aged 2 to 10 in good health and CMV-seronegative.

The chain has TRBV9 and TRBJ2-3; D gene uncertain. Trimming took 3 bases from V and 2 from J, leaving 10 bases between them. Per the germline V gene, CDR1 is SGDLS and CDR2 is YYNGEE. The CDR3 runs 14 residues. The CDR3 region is CASSGARNTDTQYF. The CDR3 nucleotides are TGTGCCAGCAGCGGGGCAAGGAACACAGATACGCAGTATTTT.

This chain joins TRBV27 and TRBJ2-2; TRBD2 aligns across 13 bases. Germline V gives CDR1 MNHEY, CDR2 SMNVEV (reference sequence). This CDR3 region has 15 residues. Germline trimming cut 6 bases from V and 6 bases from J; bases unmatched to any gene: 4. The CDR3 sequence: CASSLTSGGAGELFF. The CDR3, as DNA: TGTGCCAGCAGCCTAACTAGCGGGGGGGCCGGGGAGCTGTTTTTT.

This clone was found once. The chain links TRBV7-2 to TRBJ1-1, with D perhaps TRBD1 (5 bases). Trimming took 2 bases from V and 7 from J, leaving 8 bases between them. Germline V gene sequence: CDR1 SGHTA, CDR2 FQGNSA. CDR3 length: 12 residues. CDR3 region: CASSLRGGEAFF. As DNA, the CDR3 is TGTGCCAGCAGCTTACGGGGGGGTGAAGCTTTCTTT.

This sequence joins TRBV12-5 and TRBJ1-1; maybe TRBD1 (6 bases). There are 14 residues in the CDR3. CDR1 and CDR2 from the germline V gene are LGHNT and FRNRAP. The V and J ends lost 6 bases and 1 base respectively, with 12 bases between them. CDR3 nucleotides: TGTGCTAGTGGCCCTAGGACAGCGAACACTGAAGCTTTCTTT. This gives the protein CASGPRTANTEAFF. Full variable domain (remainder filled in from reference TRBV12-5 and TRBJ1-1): DARVTQTPRHKVTEMGQEVTMRCQPILGHNTVFWYRQTMMQGLELLAYFRNRAPLDDSGMPKDRFSAEMPDATLATLKIQPSEPRDSAVYFCASGPRTANTEAFFGQGTRLTVV.

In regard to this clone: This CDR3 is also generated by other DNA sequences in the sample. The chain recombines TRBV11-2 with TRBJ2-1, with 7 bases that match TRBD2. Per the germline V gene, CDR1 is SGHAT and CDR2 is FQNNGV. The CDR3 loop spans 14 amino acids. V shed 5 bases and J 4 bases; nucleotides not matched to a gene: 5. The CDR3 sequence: CASSPWGGYNEQFF. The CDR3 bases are TGTGCCAGCAGCCCGTGGGGAGGGTACAATGAGCAGTTCTTC.

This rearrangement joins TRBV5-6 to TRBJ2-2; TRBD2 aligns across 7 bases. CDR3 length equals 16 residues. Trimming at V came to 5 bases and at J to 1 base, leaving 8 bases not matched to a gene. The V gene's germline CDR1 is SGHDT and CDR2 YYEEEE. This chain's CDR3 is CASSPGWGGNTGELFF. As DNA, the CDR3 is TGTGCCAGCAGTCCAGGATGGGGGGGGAACACCGGGGAGCTGTTTTTT.

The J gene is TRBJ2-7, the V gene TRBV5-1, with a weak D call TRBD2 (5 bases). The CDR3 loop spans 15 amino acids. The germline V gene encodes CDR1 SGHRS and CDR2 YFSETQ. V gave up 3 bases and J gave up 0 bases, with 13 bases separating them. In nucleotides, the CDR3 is TGCGCCAGCAGCTGGGATCAAGCGGCCTCCTACGAGCAGTACTTC. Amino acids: CASSWDQAASYEQYF. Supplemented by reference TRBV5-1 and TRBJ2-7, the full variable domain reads KAGVTQTPRYLIKTRGQQVTLSCSPISGHRSVSWYQQTPGQGLQFLFEYFSETQRNKGNFPGRFSGRQFSNSRSEMNVSTLELGDSALYLCASSWDQAASYEQYFGPGTRLTVT.

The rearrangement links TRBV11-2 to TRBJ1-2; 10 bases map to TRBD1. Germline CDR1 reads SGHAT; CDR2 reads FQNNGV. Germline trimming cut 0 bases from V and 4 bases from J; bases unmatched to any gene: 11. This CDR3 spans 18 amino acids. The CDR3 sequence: CASSLELGSGQGTYGYTF. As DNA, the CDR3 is TGTGCCAGCAGCTTAGAGCTTGGGTCGGGACAGGGGACCTATGGCTACACCTTC.

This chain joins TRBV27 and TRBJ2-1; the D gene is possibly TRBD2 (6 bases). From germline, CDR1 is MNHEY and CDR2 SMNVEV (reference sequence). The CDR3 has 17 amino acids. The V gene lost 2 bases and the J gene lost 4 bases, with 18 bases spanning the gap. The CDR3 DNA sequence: TGTGCCAGCAGTTTAATCGGAGGGTTACGGGGTTACAATGAGCAGTTCTTC. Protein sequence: CASSLIGGLRGYNEQFF.

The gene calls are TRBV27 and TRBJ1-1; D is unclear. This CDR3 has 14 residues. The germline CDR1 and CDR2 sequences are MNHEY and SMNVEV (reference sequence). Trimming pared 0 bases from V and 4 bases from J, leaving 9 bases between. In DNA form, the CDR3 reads TGTGCCAGCAGTTTATCGATAGGGAGCACTGAAGCTTTCTTT. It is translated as CASSLSIGSTEAFF.

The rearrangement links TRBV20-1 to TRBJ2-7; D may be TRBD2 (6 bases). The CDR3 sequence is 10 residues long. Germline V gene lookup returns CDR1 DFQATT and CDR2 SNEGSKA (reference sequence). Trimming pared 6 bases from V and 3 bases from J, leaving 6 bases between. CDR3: CSAGGYEQYF. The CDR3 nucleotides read TGCAGTGCCGGGGGCTACGAGCAGTACTTC.

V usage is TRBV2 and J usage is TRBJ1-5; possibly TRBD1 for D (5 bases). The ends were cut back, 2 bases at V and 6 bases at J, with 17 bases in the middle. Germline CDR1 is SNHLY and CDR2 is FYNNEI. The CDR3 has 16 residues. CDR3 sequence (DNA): TGTGCCAGCAGTGAATCAGGGTTGGTTAGTGGTCAGCCCCAGCATTTT. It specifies CASSESGLVSGQPQHF.

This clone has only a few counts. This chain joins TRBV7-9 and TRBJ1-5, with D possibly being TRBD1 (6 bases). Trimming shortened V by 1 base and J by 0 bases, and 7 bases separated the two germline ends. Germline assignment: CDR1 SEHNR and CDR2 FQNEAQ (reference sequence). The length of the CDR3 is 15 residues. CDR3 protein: CASSLEGDSNQPQHF. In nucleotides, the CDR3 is TGTGCCAGCAGCTTAGAGGGGGATAGCAATCAGCCCCAGCATTTT.

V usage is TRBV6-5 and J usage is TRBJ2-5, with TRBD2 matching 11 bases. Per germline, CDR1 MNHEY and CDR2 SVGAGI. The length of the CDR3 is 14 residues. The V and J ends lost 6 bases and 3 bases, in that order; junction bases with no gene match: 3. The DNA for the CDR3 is TGTGCCAGCAGGATAGCGGGAGGGGAAGAGACCCAGTACTTC. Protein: CASRIAGGEETQYF.

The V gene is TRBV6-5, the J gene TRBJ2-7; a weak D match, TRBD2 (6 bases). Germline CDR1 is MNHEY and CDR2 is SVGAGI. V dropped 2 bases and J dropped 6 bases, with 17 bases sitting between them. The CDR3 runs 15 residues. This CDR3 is CASSYTGVISVEQYF. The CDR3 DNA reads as TGTGCCAGCAGTTACACGGGGGTGATATCTGTCGAGCAGTACTTC.

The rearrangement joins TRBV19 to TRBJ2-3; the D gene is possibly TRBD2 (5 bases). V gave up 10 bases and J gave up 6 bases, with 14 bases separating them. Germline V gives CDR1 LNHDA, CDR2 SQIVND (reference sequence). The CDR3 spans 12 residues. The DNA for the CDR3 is TGTGCCACTGGCCCCGCGGGCGATACGCAGTATTTT. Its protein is CATGPAGDTQYF.

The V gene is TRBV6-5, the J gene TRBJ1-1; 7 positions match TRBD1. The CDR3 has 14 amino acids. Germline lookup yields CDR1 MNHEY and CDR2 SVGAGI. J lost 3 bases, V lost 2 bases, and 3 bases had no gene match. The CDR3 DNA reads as TGTGCCAGCAGTTACAAGGGGGCTGACACTGAAGCTTTCTTT. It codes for CASSYKGADTEAFF.

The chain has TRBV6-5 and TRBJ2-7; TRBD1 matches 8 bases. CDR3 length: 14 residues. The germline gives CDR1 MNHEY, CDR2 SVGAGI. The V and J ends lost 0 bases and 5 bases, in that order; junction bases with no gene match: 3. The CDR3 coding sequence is TGTGCCAGCAGTTACTCTCAGGGGGCCAACGAGCAGTACTTC. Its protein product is CASSYSQGANEQYF.

The CDR3 is CASSLGTGGLPQYF. For the CDR3, the DNA is TGTGCCAGCAGCTTAGGGACAGGGGGACTCCCCCAGTACTTC. The rearrangement joins TRBV11-2 to TRBJ2-5, with TRBD1 matching over 10 bases. The CDR3 runs to 14 residues. Germline assignment: CDR1 SGHAT and CDR2 FQNNGV. V lost 1 base, J lost 9 bases, and 5 bases stayed unmatched. The full variable domain, in which reference TRBV11-2 and TRBJ2-5 provide the parts outside the CDR3, is EAGVAQSPRYKIIEKRQSVAFWCNPISGHATLYWYQQILGQGPKLLIQFQNNGVVDDSQLPKDRFSAERLKGVDSTLKIQPAKLEDSAVYLCASSLGTGGLPQYFGPGTRLLVL.

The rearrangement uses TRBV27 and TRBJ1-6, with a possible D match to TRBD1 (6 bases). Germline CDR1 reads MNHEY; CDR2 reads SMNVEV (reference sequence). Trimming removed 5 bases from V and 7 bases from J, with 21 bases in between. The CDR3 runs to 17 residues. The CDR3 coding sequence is TGTGCCAGCAGTATGTTCACCACGGGCAGGGGAAATTCACCCCTCCACTTT. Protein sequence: CASSMFTTGRGNSPLHF.

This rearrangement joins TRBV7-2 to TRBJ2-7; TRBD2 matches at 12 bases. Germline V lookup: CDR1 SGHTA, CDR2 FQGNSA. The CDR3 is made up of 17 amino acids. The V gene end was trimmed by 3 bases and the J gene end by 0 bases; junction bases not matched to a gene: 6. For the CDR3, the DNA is TGTGCCAGCAGCTTCCGGGGGACTAGCGGGTCCTCCTACGAGCAGTACTTC. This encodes CASSFRGTSGSSYEQYF.

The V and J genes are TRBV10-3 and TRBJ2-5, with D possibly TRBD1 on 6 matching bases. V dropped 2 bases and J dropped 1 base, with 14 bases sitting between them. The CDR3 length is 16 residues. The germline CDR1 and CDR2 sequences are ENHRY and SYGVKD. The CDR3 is CAISEVGASSQETQYF. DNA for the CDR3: TGTGCCATCAGTGAGGTGGGGGCTAGCAGCCAAGAGACCCAGTACTTC.

CDR3: CSVERHQGYGYTF. In nucleotides, the CDR3 is TGCAGCGTTGAAAGACACCAGGGATATGGCTACACCTTC. The V call is TRBV29-1, the J call TRBJ1-2, with D perhaps TRBD1 (5 bases). The CDR3 is 13 residues long. The V gene's germline CDR1 is SQVTM and CDR2 ANQGSEA. The germline V and J ends were trimmed by 2 bases and 5 bases, with 12 bases remaining between them.

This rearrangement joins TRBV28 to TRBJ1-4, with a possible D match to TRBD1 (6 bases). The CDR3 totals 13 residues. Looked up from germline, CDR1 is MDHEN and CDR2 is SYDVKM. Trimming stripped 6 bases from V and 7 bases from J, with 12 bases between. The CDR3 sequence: CASRGALAEKLFF. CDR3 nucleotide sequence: TGTGCCAGCAGGGGGGCTTTGGCTGAAAAACTGTTTTTT.

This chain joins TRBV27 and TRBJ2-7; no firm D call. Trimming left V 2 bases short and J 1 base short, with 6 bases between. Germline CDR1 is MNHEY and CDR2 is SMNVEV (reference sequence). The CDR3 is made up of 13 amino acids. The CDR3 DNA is TGTGCCAGCAGTTTACGTGAGTCCTACGAGCAGTACTTC. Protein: CASSLRESYEQYF.

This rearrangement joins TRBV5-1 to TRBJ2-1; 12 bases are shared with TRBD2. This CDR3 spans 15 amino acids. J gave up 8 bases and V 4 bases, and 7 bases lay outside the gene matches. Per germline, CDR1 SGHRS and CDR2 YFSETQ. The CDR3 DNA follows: TGCGCCAGCAGCCCGACTAGCGGGGGTGTGGATGAGCAGTTCTTC. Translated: CASSPTSGGVDEQFF.

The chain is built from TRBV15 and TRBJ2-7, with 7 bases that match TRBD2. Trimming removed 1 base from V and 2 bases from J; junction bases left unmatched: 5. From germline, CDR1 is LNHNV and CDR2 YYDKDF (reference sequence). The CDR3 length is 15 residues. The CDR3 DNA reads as TGTGCCACCAGCAGAGTGGGGGGGGTCCCCTACGAGCAGTACTTC. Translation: CATSRVGGVPYEQYF. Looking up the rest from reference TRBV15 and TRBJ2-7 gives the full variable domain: DAMVIQNPRYQVTQFGKPVTLSCSQTLNHNVMYWYQQKSSQAPKLLFHYYDKDFNNEADTPDNFQSRRPNTSFCFLDIRSPGLGDTAMYLCATSRVGGVPYEQYFGPGTRLTVT.

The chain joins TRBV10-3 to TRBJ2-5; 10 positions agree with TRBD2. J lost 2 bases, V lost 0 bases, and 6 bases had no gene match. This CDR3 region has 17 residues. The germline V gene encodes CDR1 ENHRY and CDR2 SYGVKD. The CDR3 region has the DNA TGTGCCATCAGTGAGTCAGTAGCGGGAGGACCGCAAGAGACCCAGTACTTC. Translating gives CAISESVAGGPQETQYF.

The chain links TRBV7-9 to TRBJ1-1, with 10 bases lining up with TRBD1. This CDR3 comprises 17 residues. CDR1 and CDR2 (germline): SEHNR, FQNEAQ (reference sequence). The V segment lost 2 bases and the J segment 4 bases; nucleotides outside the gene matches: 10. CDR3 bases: TGTGCCAGCAGCTTAAGCCCGCCAGGGACAGGGGCCACTGAAGCTTTCTTT. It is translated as CASSLSPPGTGATEAFF.

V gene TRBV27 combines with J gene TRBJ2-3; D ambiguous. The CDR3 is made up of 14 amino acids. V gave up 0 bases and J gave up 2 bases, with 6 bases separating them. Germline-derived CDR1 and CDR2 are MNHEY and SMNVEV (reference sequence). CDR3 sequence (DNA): TGTGCCAGCAGTTTATCGCAGGACACAGATACGCAGTATTTT. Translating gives CASSLSQDTDTQYF.